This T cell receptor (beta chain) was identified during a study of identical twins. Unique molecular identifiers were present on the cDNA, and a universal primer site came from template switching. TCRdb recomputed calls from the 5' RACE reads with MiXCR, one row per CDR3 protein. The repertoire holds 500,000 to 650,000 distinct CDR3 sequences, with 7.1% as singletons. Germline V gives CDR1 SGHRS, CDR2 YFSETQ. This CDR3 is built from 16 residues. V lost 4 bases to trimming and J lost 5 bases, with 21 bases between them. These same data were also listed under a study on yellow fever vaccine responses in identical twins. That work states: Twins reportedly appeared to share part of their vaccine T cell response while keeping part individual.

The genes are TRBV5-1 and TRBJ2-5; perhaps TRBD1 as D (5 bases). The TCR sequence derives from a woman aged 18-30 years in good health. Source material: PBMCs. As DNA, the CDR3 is TGCGCCAGCAGCCAGGTGGGGCGATCCGGTTCGGAGACCCAGTACTTC. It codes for CASSQVGRSGSETQYF.